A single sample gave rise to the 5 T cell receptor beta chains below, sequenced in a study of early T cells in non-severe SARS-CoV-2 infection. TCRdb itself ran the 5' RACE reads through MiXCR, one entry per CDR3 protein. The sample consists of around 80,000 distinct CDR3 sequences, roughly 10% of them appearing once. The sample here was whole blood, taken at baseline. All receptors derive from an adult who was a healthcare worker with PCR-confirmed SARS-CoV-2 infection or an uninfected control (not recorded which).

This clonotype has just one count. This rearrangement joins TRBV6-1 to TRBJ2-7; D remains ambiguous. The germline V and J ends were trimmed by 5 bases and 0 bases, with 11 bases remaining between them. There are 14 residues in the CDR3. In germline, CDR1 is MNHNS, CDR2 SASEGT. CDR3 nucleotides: TGTGCCAGCAGTTCCACAGACAACTCCTACGAGCAGTACTTC. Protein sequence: CASSSTDNSYEQYF.

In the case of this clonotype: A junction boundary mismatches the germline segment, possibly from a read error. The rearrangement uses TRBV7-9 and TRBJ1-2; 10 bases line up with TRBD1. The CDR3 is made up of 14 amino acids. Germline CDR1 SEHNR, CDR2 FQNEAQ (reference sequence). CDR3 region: CVSSLGQGTSDYTF. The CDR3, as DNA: TGTGTCAGCAGCTTGGGACAGGGGACATCGGACTACACCTTC.

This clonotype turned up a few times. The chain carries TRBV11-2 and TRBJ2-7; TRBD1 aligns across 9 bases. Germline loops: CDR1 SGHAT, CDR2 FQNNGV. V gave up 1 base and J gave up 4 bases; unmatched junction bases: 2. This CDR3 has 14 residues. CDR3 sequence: CASSLGTGEYEQYF. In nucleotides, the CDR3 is TGTGCCAGCAGCTTAGGGACAGGGGAATACGAGCAGTACTTC.

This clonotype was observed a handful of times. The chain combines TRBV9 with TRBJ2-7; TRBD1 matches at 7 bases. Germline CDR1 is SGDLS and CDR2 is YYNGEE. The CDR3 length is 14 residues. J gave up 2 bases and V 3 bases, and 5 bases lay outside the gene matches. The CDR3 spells CASSEGTEAYEQYF. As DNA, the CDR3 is TGTGCCAGCAGCGAGGGGACAGAGGCCTACGAGCAGTACTTC.

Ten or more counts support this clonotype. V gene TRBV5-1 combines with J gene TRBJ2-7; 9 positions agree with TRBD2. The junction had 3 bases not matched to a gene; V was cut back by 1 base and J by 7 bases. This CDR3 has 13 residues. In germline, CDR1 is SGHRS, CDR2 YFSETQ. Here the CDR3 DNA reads TGCGCCAGCAGCTTGCCTAGCGGGGAAGAGCAGTACTTC. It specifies CASSLPSGEEQYF.